These 28 T cell receptor beta chains came from one sample sequenced in a study of regulatory T cells in long-lasting Graves disease. Combining iRepertoire HTBI primers with Arm-PCR of CDR3 regions, the authors built TCR beta libraries. MiXCR, applied by TCRdb to the multiplex PCR reads, yields one record per CDR3 protein. The sample consists of 450,000 or so distinct CDR3 sequences, 20% of them appearing once. This sample's time point: persistent/refractory GD, antithyroid drugs over 5 years with positive TRAb. Scientists built the TCR library using RNA that was extracted from PBMCs. Sequences were derived from peripheral blood mononuclear cells (PBMCs), sampled when the disease was refractory, from a patient treated with antithyroid drugs. The receptors were gathered from a female donor with Graves disease.

The genes are TRBV6-2 or TRBV6-3 and TRBJ2-7; TRBD2 aligns across 7 bases. V gave up 6 bases and J gave up 3 bases; unmatched junction bases: 17. The CDR3 has 17 residues. Germline V gene data show CDR1 as MNHEY and CDR2 as SVGEGT. The CDR3 sequence: CASRRESGIGSYYEQYF. The CDR3 bases are TGTGCCAGCAGAAGGGAGAGCGGGATTGGCTCATACTACGAGCAGTACTTC.

The table lists this clonotype with a few counts. The genes are TRBV10-3 and TRBJ1-1, with D possibly being TRBD1 (5 bases). Germline values: CDR1 ENHRY, CDR2 SYGVKD. The CDR3 extends over 13 amino acids. Trimming pared 8 bases from V and 4 bases from J, leaving 14 bases between. Written as DNA, the CDR3 is TGTGCCATCGGTGGGCAGGGCCGCACTGAAGCTTTCTTT. It encodes CAIGGQGRTEAFF.

This clonotype was seen a handful of times. This chain connects TRBV7-9 to TRBJ1-1; no reliable D call. The V gene lost 1 base and the J gene lost 7 bases, with 10 bases spanning the gap. The CDR3 has 13 residues. From germline, CDR1 is SEHNR and CDR2 FQNEAQ (reference sequence). The CDR3 DNA reads TGTGCCAGCAGCTTAGATGGAGGTATTGAAGCTTTCTTT. This encodes CASSLDGGIEAFF.

There are a few counts of this clonotype. The chain joins TRBV30 to TRBJ2-5; weak D call: TRBD2 (6 bases). The length of the CDR3 is 13 residues. Trimming took 3 bases from V and 5 from J, leaving 13 bases between them. Germline assignment: CDR1 GTSNPN and CDR2 SVGIG (reference sequence). The CDR3 DNA reads as TGTGCCTGGAGCGCTGGAGGGCCGGAGACCCAGTACTTC. The encoded protein is CAWSAGGPETQYF.

This clonotype was seen at least ten times. The chain has TRBV30 and TRBJ2-7; the D gene is possibly TRBD2 (6 bases). V dropped 2 bases and J dropped 5 bases, with 22 bases sitting between them. Germline V gene lookup returns CDR1 GTSNPN and CDR2 SVGIG (reference sequence). This CDR3 contains 16 residues. The CDR3 nucleotides read TGTGCCTGGAGTTGGTTGGGGCTAACCGGAGGGGACGAGCAGTACTTC. This sequence encodes CAWSWLGLTGGDEQYF.

This clonotype occurred a few times. The chain has TRBV30 and TRBJ1-5, with TRBD1 matching over 7 bases. With 5 bases clipped from V and 6 bases from J, the junction kept 7 bases outside the gene matches. Germline CDR1 GTSNPN, CDR2 SVGIG (reference sequence). This CDR3 is 13 amino acids long. The CDR3 spells CAWGGTEGQPQHF. CDR3 nucleotides: TGTGCCTGGGGGGGGACAGAAGGTCAGCCCCAGCATTTT.

This clonotype was recorded at least ten times. The J gene is TRBJ1-5, the V gene TRBV3-1; D is unclear. CDR1 is LGHDT, CDR2 YNNKEL, per germline (reference sequence). This CDR3 contains 15 residues. With 2 bases removed from V and 0 bases from J, the gap between germline ends came to 8 bases. The CDR3 coding sequence is TGTGCCAGCAGCCAAAATGGAGATAGCAATCAGCCCCAGCATTTT. It is translated as CASSQNGDSNQPQHF.

The gene calls are TRBV7-2 and TRBJ2-1, with 8 bases that match TRBD2. The germline V gene has CDR1 SGHTA and CDR2 FQGNSA. The CDR3 covers 13 residues. V gave up 4 bases and J gave up 7 bases; unmatched junction bases: 3. The CDR3 nucleotides read TGTGCCAGCAGCTCGAGCGGGGGAAATGAGCAGTTCTTC. This translates into CASSSSGGNEQFF.

In its sample, this clonotype was seen many times. The V gene is TRBV27, the J gene TRBJ1-1; D is uncertain. The CDR3 loop spans 13 amino acids. The V end was cut by 5 bases, the J end by 1 base, with 8 bases between. Per the germline V gene, CDR1 is MNHEY and CDR2 is SMNVEV (reference sequence). The DNA of the CDR3 is TGTGCCAGCAGTCACCTGGGGAACACTGAAGCTTTCTTT. This codes for CASSHLGNTEAFF.

This clonotype has more than one count but fewer than ten. The V gene is TRBV5-1, the J gene TRBJ2-2; 11 bases fit TRBD2. Germline trimming cut 1 base from V and 7 bases from J; bases unmatched to any gene: 6. Germline CDR1 is SGHRS and CDR2 is YFSETQ. This CDR3 region has 16 residues. CDR3: CASSLLTSGTGGELFF. CDR3 in DNA: TGCGCCAGCAGCTTGCTGACTAGCGGGACCGGCGGGGAGCTGTTTTTT.

This clonotype has at least ten counts. The J gene is TRBJ2-7, the V gene TRBV28, with unresolved D. Looked up from germline, CDR1 is MDHEN and CDR2 is SYDVKM. The CDR3 has 12 residues. Trimming stripped 6 bases from V and 3 bases from J, with 9 bases between. CDR3 sequence (DNA): TGTGCCAGCAGGCCGGATAACTACGAGCAGTACTTC. Its translation: CASRPDNYEQYF.

The sample holds a few counts of this clonotype. One end of the junction varies from germline; a read error may be responsible. The chain is built from TRBV10-1 and TRBJ1-1; D not certain. Looked up from germline, CDR1 is WNHNN and CDR2 is SYGVQD (reference sequence). CDR3 length: 12 amino acids. The CDR3 reads CASTTGGSQAFF. CDR3 sequence (DNA): TGTGCCAGCACTACCGGCGGCAGTCAAGCTTTCTTT.

This clonotype was detected many times. J is TRBJ1-1 and V is TRBV7-2; D is undetermined. V lost 1 base to trimming and J lost 3 bases, with 9 bases between them. The CDR3 is made up of 14 amino acids. CDR1 and CDR2 (germline): SGHTA, FQGNSA. CDR3 residues: CASSLDGPHTEAFF. The CDR3 region has the DNA TGTGCCAGCAGCTTAGATGGACCGCACACTGAAGCTTTCTTT.

This clonotype was seen more than once but under ten times. V is TRBV5-1 and J is TRBJ1-1; no clear D. V was shortened by 4 bases and J by 6 bases, with 13 bases between the two germline ends. The CDR3 consists of 13 residues. Per the germline V gene, CDR1 is SGHRS and CDR2 is YFSETQ. CDR3 coding DNA: TGCGCCAGCAGCCAGGACGTGAGGGCTGAAGCTTTCTTT. Translation: CASSQDVRAEAFF.

This clonotype appeared many times. This chain links TRBV12-3 or TRBV12-4 with TRBJ1-5; possible D gene TRBD1, 6 bases. The ends were cut back, 4 bases at V and 3 bases at J, with 10 bases in the middle. The CDR3 is 14 residues long. CDR3 nucleotide sequence: TGTGCCAGCAGTTCAGGGGTCCCCAATCAGCCCCAGCATTTT. Its translation: CASSSGVPNQPQHF.

The chain has TRBV12-3 or TRBV12-4 and TRBJ2-3, with a possible D match to TRBD1 (6 bases). The V end lost 3 bases, the J end lost 4 bases, and 11 bases lay between the germline ends. The CDR3 consists of 14 residues. CDR3 sequence reads: CASSFVQGSDTQYF. The CDR3 DNA reads as TGTGCCAGCAGTTTCGTCCAGGGGTCAGATACGCAGTATTTT.

This clonotype appeared many times. V gene TRBV20-1 combines with J gene TRBJ2-7, with 11 bases that match TRBD2. Unmatched junction bases numbered 6, after V lost 7 bases and J lost 4 bases. The CDR3 covers 13 residues. CDR1 and CDR2 from the germline V gene are DFQATT and SNEGSKA (reference sequence). CDR3 nucleotide sequence: TGCAGTGTAGCGGGAGGGTTAGGTTACGAGCAGTACTTC. As protein: CSVAGGLGYEQYF.

This clonotype was picked up one time. The CDR3 is CASRYQVNEQFF. The CDR3 coding sequence is TGTGCCAGCAGATATCAGGTGAATGAGCAGTTCTTC. This chain uses TRBV28 with TRBJ2-5, with unresolved D. The J call is doubtful: the DNA matches TRBJ2-1 better. This CDR3 is 12 amino acids long. CDR1 and CDR2 from the germline V gene are MDHEN and SYDVKM.

This clonotype was observed at least ten times. The gene calls are TRBV2 and TRBJ2-2; TRBD1 aligns across 7 bases. The CDR3 loop spans 16 amino acids. V gave up 8 bases and J gave up 6 bases; unmatched junction bases: 15. Looked up from germline, CDR1 is SNHLY and CDR2 is FYNNEI. CDR3 nucleotide sequence: TGTGCCAGCTCCCTCGAGACAGGGCTCGGACCCGGGGAGCTGTTTTTT. It specifies CASSLETGLGPGELFF.

This clonotype was seen repeatedly, ten times or more. The V and J genes are TRBV2 and TRBJ2-7; D gene unclear. CDR3 size: 11 residues. In germline, CDR1 is SNHLY, CDR2 FYNNEI. Trimming took 11 bases from V and 0 from J, leaving 8 bases between them. The CDR3 region is CAGDNSYEQYF. CDR3 DNA sequence: TGTGCCGGAGATAACTCCTACGAGCAGTACTTC.

Only a few counts were recorded for this clonotype. J is TRBJ2-7 and V is TRBV7-8, with a possible D match to TRBD1 (6 bases). This CDR3 is built from 15 residues. V was clipped by 5 bases and J by 0 bases, with 14 bases between them. Germline CDR1 is SGHVS and CDR2 is FQNEAQ. The CDR3 nucleotides read TGTGCCAGCAGCCATGTAGGACAGAGCTCCTACGAGCAGTACTTC. It is translated as CASSHVGQSSYEQYF.

V is TRBV18 and J is TRBJ2-5; D is perhaps TRBD1 (7 bases). There are 17 residues in the CDR3. CDR1 is KGHSH, CDR2 LQKENI, per germline. The V end lost 2 bases, the J end lost 4 bases, and 20 bases lay between the germline ends. The CDR3 DNA reads TGTGCCAGCTCACCAATAACCGTCTACAGGGGAGGAGAGACCCAGTACTTC. Translated: CASSPITVYRGGETQYF.

This chain joins TRBV7-3 and TRBJ1-1; no clear D gene. Trimming left V 8 bases short and J 4 bases short, with 14 bases between. Germline CDR1 and CDR2: SGHTA and FQGTGA. The CDR3 is made up of 13 amino acids. The CDR3 nucleotides are TGTGCCAGCGCGCATACCCTTGGCACTGAAGCTTTCTTT. Translation: CASAHTLGTEAFF.

This chain uses TRBV3-1 with TRBJ1-2, with D unclear. Trimming took 0 bases from V and 4 from J, leaving 15 bases between them. Germline V gives CDR1 LGHDT, CDR2 YNNKEL (reference sequence). The CDR3 sequence is 16 residues long. The CDR3 loop reads CASSQDEITKGYGYTF. The CDR3 region has the DNA TGTGCCAGCAGCCAAGATGAAATAACTAAGGGCTATGGCTACACCTTC.

Many counts were recorded for this clonotype. The chain links TRBV6-2 or TRBV6-3 to TRBJ2-5; the match to TRBD1 covers 7 bases. The CDR3 is 16 amino acids. V dropped 2 bases and J dropped 5; count of bases not matched to a gene: 11. CDR1 and CDR2 (germline): MNHEY, SVGEGT. The CDR3 loop reads CASSYGHGQALETQYF. In DNA form, the CDR3 reads TGTGCCAGCAGTTACGGTCACGGACAGGCTCTCGAGACCCAGTACTTC.

The chain recombines TRBV3-1 with TRBJ1-6; D is unresolved. V lost 4 bases to trimming and J lost 7 bases, with 8 bases between them. Germline CDR1 LGHDT, CDR2 YNNKEL (reference sequence). This CDR3 region has 13 residues. The CDR3 loop is CASSPFANSPLHF. In DNA, the CDR3 is TGTGCCAGCAGCCCGTTTGCAAATTCACCCCTCCACTTT.

Ten or more counts support this clonotype. The chain links TRBV28 to TRBJ1-1; possible D gene TRBD1, 6 bases. Trimming took off 6 bases at V and 4 bases at J, with 12 bases between the two ends. CDR3 length equals 13 residues. Germline CDR1 and CDR2: MDHEN and SYDVKM. This chain's CDR3 is CASRAGGVTEAFF. The CDR3 coding sequence is TGTGCCAGCAGGGCCGGGGGCGTCACTGAAGCTTTCTTT.

This clonotype was counted a few times. The rearrangement joins TRBV5-1 to TRBJ2-7, with D possibly matching TRBD1 (5 bases). Germline CDR1 reads SGHRS; CDR2 reads YFSETQ. V shed 4 bases and J shed 5 bases, with 19 bases lying between them. The CDR3 runs 15 residues. This CDR3 reads CASSPGRTKVDEQYF. In nucleotides, the CDR3 is TGCGCCAGCAGCCCTGGCCGGACAAAAGTGGACGAGCAGTACTTC.